Listed below are T cell receptor beta chains from one sample, sequenced in a study of PD-1 blockade in classical Hodgkin lymphoma. Profiled with immunoSEQ multiplex PCR; TCRdb holds only in-frame clones, not every one. This sample carries approximately 100,000 clones, 75% to 85% of them seen once, and the ten largest clones take about 17%. Specimen: peripheral blood mononuclear cells (PBMCs), collected before the fourth cycle of nivolumab. The receptors originated from a human donor with classical Hodgkin lymphoma. Both conserved end residues are part of each CDR3. A D gene is named only where the DNA matches it firmly. Only some rows state a clone size, as once, few, many or a class for expanded clones.

size: -
D: -
J: TRBJ1-1
V: TRBV27
DNA: TGTGCCAGCAGCATAACAGGGACGACTGAAGCTTTCTTT
CDR3: CASSITGTTEAFF

size: once
D: -
J: TRBJ2-3
V: TRBV11-1
DNA: TGTGCCAGCAGCTTAGGAGGGGCCCGGGTGGGTACGCAGTATTTT
CDR3: CASSLGGARVGTQYF

size: -
D: -
J: TRBJ1-1
V: TRBV7-2
DNA: TGTGCCAGCAGCTCCCGGGATCTTGGGAAGAACACTGAAGCTTTCTTT
CDR3: CASSSRDLGKNTEAFF

size: -
D: -
J: TRBJ1-5
V: TRBV28
DNA: TGTGCCAGCACCCCCGACGGGGTACAGCCCCAGCATTTT
CDR3: CASTPDGVQPQHF

size: once
D: -
J: TRBJ1-3
V: TRBV7-8
DNA: TGTGCCAGCAGCTTATCCCCCAGAGGGAACTCTGGAAACACCATATATTTT
CDR3: CASSLSPRGNSGNTIYF

size: -
D: TRBD1
J: TRBJ2-7
V: TRBV5-5
DNA: TGTGCCAGCAGCCACGACAGGGGAAGCTCCTACGAGCAGTACTTC
CDR3: CASSHDRGSSYEQYF

size: -
D: -
J: TRBJ1-2
V: TRBV7-9
DNA: TGTGCCAGCAGCGGCGCCGGGAAAAAAAACTATGGCTACACCTTC
CDR3: CASSGAGKKNYGYTF

size: -
D: -
J: TRBJ2-7
V: TRBV9
DNA: TGTGCCAGCAGCGTAGGAGGCGGGAACTCCTACGAGCAGTACTTC
CDR3: CASSVGGGNSYEQYF

size: -
D: TRBD1
J: TRBJ1-4
V: TRBV7-8
DNA: TGTGCCAGCAGCCGGGATGAGGGACAGCCTAATGAAAAACTGTTTTTT
CDR3: CASSRDEGQPNEKLFF

size: -
D: -
J: TRBJ1-6
V: TRBV6-5
DNA: TGTGCCAGCAGCCAAGGGGGGACTAGCAATTCACCCCTCCACTTT
CDR3: CASSQGGTSNSPLHF

size: few
D: -
J: TRBJ1-1
V: TRBV5-4
DNA: TGTGCCAGCAGCTTGAGAGGGGGTAAGGACACTGAAGCTTTCTTT
CDR3: CASSLRGGKDTEAFF

size: once
D: -
J: TRBJ2-7
V: TRBV7-2
DNA: TGTGCCAGCAGCTTATTTGTTGGGGGGACCTACGAGCAGTACTTC
CDR3: CASSLFVGGTYEQYF

size: -
D: -
J: TRBJ2-1
V: TRBV5-5
DNA: TGTGCCAGCAGCAGACTAGGCTATGAGCAGTTCTTC
CDR3: CASSRLGYEQFF

size: once
D: -
J: TRBJ1-1
V: TRBV6-1
DNA: TGTGCCAGCAGTGAATTCGTCGGGGAGGGCACTGAAGCTTTCTTT
CDR3: CASSEFVGEGTEAFF

size: few
D: -
J: TRBJ1-2
V: TRBV2
DNA: TGTGCCAGCAGCCGGGACGGCCATGGCTACACCTTC
CDR3: CASSRDGHGYTF

size: once
D: -
J: TRBJ1-2
V: TRBV7-9
DNA: TGTGCCAGCAGCTTAGACGGGCCAGGGGAGACGGAATATGGCTACACCTTC
CDR3: CASSLDGPGETEYGYTF

size: -
D: TRBD2
J: TRBJ2-7
V: TRBV13
DNA: TGTGCCAGCAGCTCGGGACTAGCGATACGACCCTACGAGCAGTACTTC
CDR3: CASSSGLAIRPYEQYF

size: -
D: -
J: TRBJ2-3
V: TRBV9
DNA: TGTGCCAGCAGCGTGGAGGTGGGCACTAGCACAGATACGCAGTATTTT
CDR3: CASSVEVGTSTDTQYF

size: few
D: -
J: TRBJ2-5
V: TRBV7-6
DNA: TGTGCCAGCAGCTTAGCGCTCTCAGTGCAAGAGACCCAGTACTTC
CDR3: CASSLALSVQETQYF

size: -
D: TRBD2
J: TRBJ2-2
V: TRBV19
DNA: TGTGCCAGTAGGCTCGGGACTATCAACACCGGGGAGCTGTTTTTT
CDR3: CASRLGTINTGELFF

size: -
D: -
J: TRBJ2-7
V: TRBV10-2
DNA: TGCGCCAGCAGTGATTGGCGCGCCGCAGCGAACGAGCAGTACTTC
CDR3: CASSDWRAAANEQYF

size: -
D: TRBD1
J: TRBJ2-1
V: TRBV9
DNA: TGTGCCAGCAGACGGGACAGCCGATACAATGAGCAGTTCTTC
CDR3: CASRRDSRYNEQFF

size: -
D: -
J: TRBJ2-3
V: TRBV5-4
DNA: TGTGCCAGCAGCTTGGCCGATACGCAGTATTTT
CDR3: CASSLADTQYF

size: -
D: -
J: TRBJ2-3
V: TRBV30
DNA: TGTGCCTGGAGTCCCACCACAGATACGCAGTATTTT
CDR3: CAWSPTTDTQYF

size: -
D: -
J: TRBJ2-2
V: TRBV2
DNA: TGTGCCAGCAGTGATTCGGGGACCACCGGGGAGCTGTTTTTT
CDR3: CASSDSGTTGELFF

size: -
D: -
J: TRBJ2-7
V: TRBV7-9
DNA: TGTGCCAGCAGCCCTCTCGGGGAAACCTACGAGCAGTACTTC
CDR3: CASSPLGETYEQYF

size: -
D: -
J: TRBJ2-3
V: TRBV7-2
DNA: TGTGCCAGCAGCCGGAGGGCCTACGACACAGATACGCAGTATTTT
CDR3: CASSRRAYDTDTQYF

size: -
D: -
J: TRBJ1-5
V: TRBV30
DNA: TGTGCCTGGAGTGAGCTACAGGGCAATCAGCCCCAGCATTTT
CDR3: CAWSELQGNQPQHF

size: -
D: -
J: TRBJ2-3
V: TRBV5-8
DNA: TGTGCCAGCAGCTTGGGGAGCCAACGTTTT
CDR3: CASSLGSQRF

size: -
D: TRBD2
J: TRBJ2-5
V: TRBV5-1
DNA: TGCGCCAGCAGCTTCACCGGGACTATTCAAGAGACCCAGTACTTC
CDR3: CASSFTGTIQETQYF

size: -
D: -
J: TRBJ2-1
V: TRBV5-1
DNA: TGCGCCAGCAGCTTGGTGTCAGGGGAGTACAATGAGCAGTTCTTC
CDR3: CASSLVSGEYNEQFF

size: -
D: -
J: TRBJ1-1
V: TRBV5-1
DNA: TGCGCCAGCAGCTTGAGTTCTGCGAACACTGAAGCTTTCTTT
CDR3: CASSLSSANTEAFF

size: once
D: TRBD2
J: TRBJ2-1
V: TRBV11-2
DNA: TGTGCCAGCAGCTTAGATCGGGGTAGCGGGATAGGCTACAATGAGCAGTTCTTC
CDR3: CASSLDRGSGIGYNEQFF

size: -
D: -
J: TRBJ1-1
V: TRBV5-4
DNA: TGTGCCAGCAGCCCTGAGGGGGTTAGGGGAAACACTGAAGCTTTCTTT
CDR3: CASSPEGVRGNTEAFF

size: -
D: TRBD1
J: TRBJ1-3
V: TRBV7-2
DNA: TGTGCCAGCAGCCGGACAGGACTAAACACCATATATTTT
CDR3: CASSRTGLNTIYF

size: -
D: -
J: TRBJ1-4
V: TRBV13
DNA: TGTGCCAGCAGCCCCGAGCCTGGCAGACAAAATGAAAAACTGTTTTTT
CDR3: CASSPEPGRQNEKLFF

size: -
D: TRBD1
J: TRBJ2-1
V: TRBV19
DNA: TGTGCCAGTAGAAGAAGGACAGGGGGCGAAGGTGAGCAGTTCTTC
CDR3: CASRRRTGGEGEQFF

size: -
D: -
J: TRBJ2-6
V: TRBV6-1
DNA: TGTGCCAGCAGTGAAGTGGGCAGGGGCCTCACGCCTCTCTCTGGGGCCAACGTCCTGACTTTC
CDR3: CASSEVGRGLTPLSGANVLTF

size: -
D: -
J: TRBJ1-4
V: TRBV14
DNA: TGTGCCAGCAGCCAAAACGGGAGACAGCCGAATGAAAAACTGTTTTTT
CDR3: CASSQNGRQPNEKLFF

size: -
D: -
J: TRBJ1-1
V: TRBV18
DNA: TGTGCCAGCTCACCAGATTTGTACGGTGCTGAAGCTTTCTTT
CDR3: CASSPDLYGAEAFF